The 4 T cell receptor beta chains in this list originate from one sample, sequenced in a study of blood T cell repertoires in COVID-19 (dated by TCRdb to about 2020). To prepare the library, the immunoSEQ multiplex PCR assay was applied. The source is immuneACCESS, and TCRdb retained only in-frame sequences with V and J called. Part of the clones is not carried over; for the studies checked, unresolved V genes explain less than half of this, and the remainder is unexplained. The sample table shows some 180,000 clones, and approximately 85% are seen once. Jointly, the top ten make up more than 5% of the sample. The sequenced material came from PBMCs or T cells enriched from blood (not recorded which). The receptors were gathered from a man between 35 and 55 years old who had recovered from COVID-19.

The V gene is TRBV5-6, the J gene TRBJ2-2, with 7 bases that match TRBD1. The V gene end was trimmed by 1 base and the J gene end by 1 base; junction bases not matched to a gene: 7. Germline values: CDR1 SGHDT, CDR2 YYEEEE. This CDR3 is 17 amino acids long. CDR3 sequence (DNA): TGTGCCAGCAGCTTGTTTGGGACAGCCTTGAACACCGGGGAGCTGTTTTTT. The encoded protein is CASSLFGTALNTGELFF.

The J gene is TRBJ1-3, the V gene TRBV5-1, with unresolved D. This CDR3 is 13 amino acids long. V was clipped by 4 bases and J by 0 bases, with 5 bases between them. Germline V lookup: CDR1 SGHRS, CDR2 YFSETQ. The CDR3, as DNA: TGCGCCAGCAGCGCGAGCTCTGGAAACACCATATATTTT. Residues: CASSASSGNTIYF.

The genes are TRBV20-1 and TRBJ2-7; D is unresolved. The CDR3 is 13 amino acids. V lost 3 bases, J lost 1 base, and 10 bases lay in between. In germline, CDR1 is DFQATT, CDR2 SNEGSKA (reference sequence). The CDR3 spells CSASERRSYEQYF. CDR3 nucleotides: TGCAGTGCTAGTGAGCGCAGGTCCTACGAGCAGTACTTC.

Notes on this clone: Other DNA sequences in this specimen translate into the identical CDR3. V and J are TRBV14 and TRBJ2-3; D gene uncertain. Per germline, CDR1 SGHDN and CDR2 FVKESK. V was cut by 0 bases and J by 6 bases, with 7 bases left in between. This CDR3 is built from 13 residues. The CDR3 protein is CASSQDLSDTQYF. The CDR3 DNA reads TGTGCCAGCAGCCAAGATTTGTCGGATACGCAGTATTTT. The entire variable domain, with the rest obtained from reference TRBV14 and TRBJ2-3, is as follows: EAGVTQFPSHSVIEKGQTVTLRCDPISGHDNLYWYRRVMGKEIKFLLHFVKESKQDESGMPNNRFLAERTGGTYSTLKVQPAELEDSGVYFCASSQDLSDTQYFGPGTRLTVL.